The 10 T cell receptor beta chains given below trace back to one sample, sequenced in a study of blood T cells in healthy people across ages. The authors ran a second PCR of 7 to 11 cycles using a sample-barcoded 5' primer and a J-beta primer mix. One entry per CDR3 protein results from TCRdb running MiXCR on the 5' RACE reads. The table has 1,300,000 or so distinct CDR3 sequences, 55% to 75% seen once. The specimen sequenced was blood. The source is a man younger than 30 in good health.

The J gene is TRBJ1-2, the V gene TRBV19; the D gene is possibly TRBD1 (5 bases). Germline CDR1 and CDR2: LNHDA and SQIVND (reference sequence). V dropped 10 bases and J dropped 5 bases, with 11 bases sitting between them. This CDR3 has 11 amino acids. The CDR3 protein is CATGTKYGYTF. The DNA for the CDR3 is TGTGCCACCGGGACGAAATATGGCTACACCTTC.

This sequence joins TRBV7-2 and TRBJ2-7; D gene unclear. The CDR3 spans 12 residues. Trimming pared 0 bases from V and 7 bases from J, leaving 7 bases between. CDR1 and CDR2 (germline): SGHTA, FQGNSA. The CDR3: CASSLAESEQYF. Written as DNA, the CDR3 is TGTGCCAGCAGCTTAGCGGAGTCAGAGCAGTACTTC.

The chain links TRBV29-1 to TRBJ1-1; 7 positions match TRBD1. CDR1 SQVTM and CDR2 ANQGSEA come from the germline V gene. This CDR3 is 13 amino acids long. V was pared by 7 bases and J by 0 bases, with 5 bases of the junction left unmatched. The CDR3 spells CSEGTAMNTEAFF. CDR3 in DNA: TGCAGCGAAGGGACAGCCATGAACACTGAAGCTTTCTTT.

This clonotype has just a few counts. This chain uses TRBV5-1 with TRBJ2-6; D remains unclear. The CDR3 has 18 residues. V lost 2 bases and J lost 0, with 15 bases in between. Looked up from germline, CDR1 is SGHRS and CDR2 is YFSETQ. CDR3 DNA: TGCGCCAGCAGCTTTAATGGGCGACTGGCCTCTGGGGCCAACGTCCTGACTTTC. This encodes CASSFNGRLASGANVLTF.

This sequence joins TRBV20-1 and TRBJ2-3, with D unresolved. Germline-derived CDR1 and CDR2 are DFQATT and SNEGSKA (reference sequence). This CDR3 contains 13 residues. V was pared by 5 bases and J by 1 base, with 10 bases between. As DNA, the CDR3 is TGCAGTGCTCGACCCCACCGCACAGATACGCAGTATTTT. The encoded protein is CSARPHRTDTQYF.

The chain carries TRBV7-2 and TRBJ1-2; D not resolved. The CDR3 is 14 residues long. V lost 5 bases, J lost 3 bases, and 13 bases lay in between. Per germline, CDR1 SGHTA and CDR2 FQGNSA. The CDR3 region has the DNA TGTGCCAGCAGCGTCACGACCCTCGACTATGGCTACACCTTC. Its protein is CASSVTTLDYGYTF.

This clonotype was counted ten times or more. The chain combines TRBV25-1 with TRBJ2-1; 7 positions agree with TRBD1. The CDR3 runs 15 residues. The ends lost 1 base at V and 3 bases at J; junction bases unmatched: 3. The germline V gene has CDR1 MGHDK and CDR2 SYGVNS. For the CDR3, the DNA is TGTGCCAGCAGTGAATCCACAGGGGACTACAATGAGCAGTTCTTC. Encoded protein: CASSESTGDYNEQFF. Full variable domain (remainder filled in from reference TRBV25-1 and TRBJ2-1): EADIYQTPRYLVIGTGKKITLECSQTMGHDKMYWYQQDPGMELHLIHYSYGVNSTEKGDLSSESTVSRIRTEHFPLTLESARPSHTSQYLCASSESTGDYNEQFFGPGTRLTVL.

The chain has TRBV28 and TRBJ1-2, with D tentatively TRBD1 (5 bases). Germline CDR1 and CDR2: MDHEN and SYDVKM. Between the trimmed V and J ends, which lost 5 bases and 4 bases, there was a span of 11 bases. The CDR3 contains 13 residues. CDR3 region: CASSVGAVYGYTF. In nucleotides, the CDR3 is TGTGCCAGCAGTGTAGGGGCAGTCTATGGCTACACCTTC.

This sequence joins TRBV12-5 and TRBJ1-2; TRBD1 matches at 8 bases. CDR3 length: 13 amino acids. V trimming: 5 bases; J trimming: 2 bases; junction bases outside the gene matches: 1. Germline V gives CDR1 LGHNT, CDR2 FRNRAP. CDR3 nucleotide sequence: TGTGCTAGTGGTCGGGACAGGAACTATGGCTACACCTTC. Translating it yields CASGRDRNYGYTF.

This clonotype was picked up a small number of times. This rearrangement joins TRBV4-2 to TRBJ2-1, with 9 bases matching TRBD1. The germline CDR1 and CDR2 sequences are LGHNA and YNFKEQ. There are 16 residues in the CDR3. After removal of 1 base from V and 4 bases from J, the junction contained 5 bases not matched to a gene. CDR3 loop: CASSQGDREDYNEQFF. The CDR3 coding sequence is TGTGCCAGCAGCCAAGGGGACAGGGAGGATTACAATGAGCAGTTCTTC.